The sequence of this T cell receptor (beta chain) was determined in a study of blood T cell repertoires in COVID-19. Whole-study context: PBMCs, B-cell-depleted T cells, or T cells provided the cDNA or gDNA that made up the material.

The assay was immunoSEQ multiplex PCR, and TCRdb's table has in-frame clones only and misses some. The sample lists 90,000 to 130,000 clones, about four fifths occurring once. Per the germline V gene, CDR1 is SGHTA and CDR2 is FQGNSA. The length of the CDR3 is 15 residues. Trimming took 1 base from V and 3 from J, leaving 13 bases between them. The receptor was isolated from a woman in her sixties or seventies with acute or convalescent COVID-19. The source material was peripheral blood. The chain joins TRBV7-2 to TRBJ2-7; D is unclear. CDR3: CASSLVGVTGYEQYV. CDR3 bases: TGTGCCAGCAGCTTAGTTGGTGTAACTGGCTACGAGCAGTACGTC.